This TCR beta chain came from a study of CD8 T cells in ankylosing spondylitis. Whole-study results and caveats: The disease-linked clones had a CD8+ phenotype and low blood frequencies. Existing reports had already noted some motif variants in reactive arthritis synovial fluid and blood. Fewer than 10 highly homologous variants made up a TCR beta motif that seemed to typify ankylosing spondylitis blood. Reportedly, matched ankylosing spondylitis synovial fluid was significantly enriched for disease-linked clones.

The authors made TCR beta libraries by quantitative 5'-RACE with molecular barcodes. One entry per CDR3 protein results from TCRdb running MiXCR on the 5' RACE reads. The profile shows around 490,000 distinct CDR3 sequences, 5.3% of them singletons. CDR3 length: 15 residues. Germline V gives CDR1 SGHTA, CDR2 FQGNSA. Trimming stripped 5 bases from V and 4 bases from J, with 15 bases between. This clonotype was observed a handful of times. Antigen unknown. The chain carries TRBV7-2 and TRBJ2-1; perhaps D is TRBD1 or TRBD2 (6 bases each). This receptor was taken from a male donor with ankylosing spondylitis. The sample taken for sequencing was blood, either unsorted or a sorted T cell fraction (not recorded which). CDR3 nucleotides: TGTGCCAGCAGCCCGGGGGCAGAGGGTTACAATGAGCAGTTCTTC. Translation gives CASSPGAEGYNEQFF.